In this sample, the clone carrying this T cell receptor (beta chain) turned up once. As yet, its antigen is unknown. These data belong to a study of metastatic and nonmetastatic thyroid tumors. Whole-study context: Comparative analysis of repertoires was undertaken across blood and tumor or nodule tissue obtained from malignant and benign thyroid patients. Study results and caveats: It was reportedly found that TCR beta diversity was significantly higher in malignant thyroid tumors than in benign nodules, a difference seen in both blood and tumor samples.

In the authors' methods: Clinicopathological groups of papillary thyroid cancer showed CDR3 differences that were used to build a distant-metastasis classifier. Through MiXCR, TCRdb re-clonotyped the PCR reads. These V and J calls are TCRdb output, not the study's own analysis. The sample records tens of thousands of clones, about 33% being singletons. No treatment of any kind had been given to any patient before thyroid surgery. CDR1 is DFQATT and CDR2 is SNEGSKA in the germline V gene (reference sequence). This CDR3 spans 14 amino acids. V gave up 3 bases and J gave up 0 bases, with 9 bases separating them.

This sequence was found in a female donor with papillary thyroid cancer or a benign thyroid nodule (not recorded which). Some clones in this sample may be carry-over from other donors' samples. The sequenced material came from tumor tissue. V is TRBV20-1 and J is TRBJ1-3, with D perhaps matching TRBD1 (5 bases). The CDR3 sequence is CSASYTGSGNTIYF. The DNA for the CDR3 is TGCAGTGCTAGTTACACAGGCTCTGGAAACACCATATATTTT.